This entry lists 15 T cell receptor beta chains sequenced from one sample in a study of blood T cell repertoires in COVID-19 (dated by TCRdb to about 2020). The library was produced with the immunoSEQ multiplex PCR assay. The table comes from immuneACCESS by way of TCRdb, which keeps in-frame sequences with V and J called. Part of the clones is missing from these tables; in studies checked, under half for an unresolved V gene and the rest for unknown reasons. Counted in this sample were roughly 30,000 clones; approximately 88% of them appeared once. The ten biggest clones cover roughly 15% of the sample. The sample consisted of peripheral blood. Every receptor here comes from a human donor in a cohort sampled during active COVID-19.

The chain is built from TRBV7-2 and TRBJ1-1; D gene ambiguous. Germline V CDR1 and CDR2: SGHTA, FQGNSA. This CDR3 has 12 amino acids. Trimming took 1 base from V and 7 from J, leaving 7 bases between them. The CDR3 here is CASSLGQIEAFF. CDR3 in DNA: TGTGCCAGCAGCTTAGGGCAGATTGAAGCTTTCTTT.

V and J are TRBV5-1 and TRBJ1-1, with TRBD1 as a possible D gene (5 bases). This CDR3 has 15 amino acids. The germline V and J ends were trimmed by 6 bases and 0 bases, with 15 bases remaining between them. Germline CDR1 SGHRS, CDR2 YFSETQ. DNA for the CDR3: TGCGCCAGCACCGTGGAGGGACCTCTGAACACTGAAGCTTTCTTT. Translation: CASTVEGPLNTEAFF.

The V gene is TRBV29-1, the J gene TRBJ2-3; 10 bases line up with TRBD2. V shed 8 bases, J shed 4 bases, and the junction held 15 bases outside the gene matches. Germline CDR1 reads SQVTM; CDR2 reads ANQGSEA. This CDR3 has 16 residues. In DNA, the CDR3 is TGCAGCACCTCCACGGGGGCTAGCGGGAGTGCAGATACGCAGTATTTT. Translation gives CSTSTGASGSADTQYF.

This chain connects TRBV28 to TRBJ2-7; TRBD1 matches 7 bases. V was pared by 5 bases and J by 3 bases, with 1 base of the junction left unmatched. CDR1 is MDHEN and CDR2 is SYDVKM in the germline V gene. The CDR3 extends over 12 amino acids. CDR3 coding DNA: TGTGCCAGCAGTCGACAGGGCTACGAGCAGTACTTC. Amino acid sequence: CASSRQGYEQYF.

The V and J genes are TRBV29-1 and TRBJ2-7, with 9 bases identical to TRBD1. Germline assignment: CDR1 SQVTM and CDR2 ANQGSEA. This CDR3 region has 14 residues. V lost 4 bases, J lost 6 bases, and 10 bases stayed unmatched. CDR3 loop: CSVGNGQGRGEQYF. DNA of the CDR3: TGCAGCGTTGGAAATGGACAGGGGCGAGGCGAGCAGTACTTC.

This chain joins TRBV28 and TRBJ1-3, with TRBD1 matching over 9 bases. With 2 bases clipped from V and 2 bases from J, the junction kept 10 bases outside the gene matches. The length of the CDR3 is 18 residues. Germline V lookup: CDR1 MDHEN, CDR2 SYDVKM. In DNA form, the CDR3 reads TGTGCCAGCAGTTTAGCAACAGGGGGCGTTGGGGCTGGAAACACCATATATTTT. Translation: CASSLATGGVGAGNTIYF.

The chain combines TRBV2 with TRBJ1-5, with TRBD1 matching over 11 bases. In germline, CDR1 is SNHLY, CDR2 FYNNEI. The V gene end was trimmed by 6 bases and the J gene end by 7 bases; junction bases not matched to a gene: 2. This CDR3 is 13 amino acids long. CDR3 residues: CASSGQGAQPQHF. The CDR3 region has the DNA TGTGCCAGCAGCGGACAGGGGGCGCAGCCCCAGCATTTT. The full variable domain, its missing parts supplied by reference TRBV2 and TRBJ1-5, is EPEVTQTPSHQVTQMGQEVILRCVPISNHLYFYWYRQILGQKVEFLVSFYNNEISEKSEIFDDQFSVERPDGSNFTLKIRSTKLEDSAMYFCASSGQGAQPQHFGDGTRLSIL.

The V and J genes are TRBV29-1 and TRBJ1-2; the D gene is possibly TRBD1 (5 bases). Trimming stripped 3 bases from V and 2 bases from J, with 7 bases between. Germline V lookup: CDR1 SQVTM, CDR2 ANQGSEA. The CDR3 spans 12 residues. Written as DNA, the CDR3 is TGCAGCGTTGAGAAGGGGAACTATGGCTACACCTTC. It yields the protein CSVEKGNYGYTF.

The rearrangement uses TRBV7-6 and TRBJ2-2, with TRBD1 as a possible D gene (8 bases). Looked up from germline, CDR1 is SGHVS and CDR2 is FNYEAQ. CDR3 length: 18 amino acids. The ends were cut back, 6 bases at V and 6 bases at J, with 26 bases in the middle. The CDR3 is CASSLGGATAGGPGELFF. The CDR3 nucleotides read TGTGCCAGCAGTCTGGGAGGGGCGACGGCAGGGGGCCCCGGGGAGCTGTTTTTT.

This clone showed up just once. The rearrangement links TRBV3-1 (or the pseudogene TRBV3-2) to TRBJ1-6; no reliable D call. The CDR3 is 14 amino acids. The germline V gene has CDR1 LGHDT and CDR2 YNNKEL (reference sequence). The V and J ends lost 0 bases and 7 bases respectively, with 7 bases between them. The CDR3 DNA reads TGTGCCAGCAGCCAAGATCAGTGGAATTCACCCCTCCACTTT. Protein sequence: CASSQDQWNSPLHF.

The chain recombines TRBV3-1 (or the pseudogene TRBV3-2) with TRBJ2-5; TRBD1 aligns across 9 bases. Germline values: CDR1 LGHDT, CDR2 YNNKEL (reference sequence). J gave up 6 bases and V 10 bases, and 12 bases lay outside the gene matches. The CDR3 has 14 amino acids. The CDR3, as DNA: TGTGCCAATGACCCCGGGACAGGGAAGAAGACCCAGTACTTC. Encoded protein: CANDPGTGKKTQYF.

The chain recombines TRBV18 with TRBJ2-7, with a possible D match to TRBD2 (7 bases). CDR1 is KGHSH, CDR2 LQKENI, per germline. Between the trimmed V and J ends, which lost 3 bases and 1 base, there was a span of 13 bases. The CDR3 loop spans 15 amino acids. This CDR3 is CASSPTGGRSYEQYF. For the CDR3, the DNA is TGTGCCAGCTCACCGACGGGGGGCAGGTCCTACGAGCAGTACTTC. Full variable domain (rest looked up from reference TRBV18 and TRBJ2-7): NAGVMQNPRHLVRRRGQEARLRCSPMKGHSHVYWYRQLPEEGLKFMVYLQKENIIDESGMPKERFSAEFPKEGPSILRIQQVVRGDSAAYFCASSPTGGRSYEQYFGPGTRLTVT.

The table lists this clone with a count of one. The V gene is TRBV6-6, the J gene TRBJ2-2; TRBD2 agrees at 8 bases. The CDR3 has 16 amino acids. Trimming removed 2 bases from V and 5 bases from J; junction bases left unmatched: 7. Germline V gene data show CDR1 as MNHNY and CDR2 as SVGAGI (reference sequence). The CDR3 DNA is TGTGCCAGCAGTTACGGGGGACTAGTTGGGACCGGGGAGCTGTTTTTT. It yields the protein CASSYGGLVGTGELFF.

The J gene is TRBJ2-3, the V gene TRBV3-1 (or the pseudogene TRBV3-2); TRBD2 matches 9 bases. This CDR3 contains 15 residues. The V segment lost 4 bases and the J segment 2 bases; nucleotides outside the gene matches: 4. The V gene's germline CDR1 is LGHDT and CDR2 YNNKEL (reference sequence). CDR3 sequence: CASSRAGGNTDTQYF. The DNA of the CDR3 is TGTGCCAGCAGCCGAGCGGGGGGCAACACAGATACGCAGTATTTT.

This chain joins TRBV18 and TRBJ2-5; TRBD2 aligns across 9 bases. Germline assignment: CDR1 KGHSH and CDR2 LQKENI. There are 15 residues in the CDR3. Trimming at V came to 4 bases and at J to 2 bases, leaving 5 bases not matched to a gene. Here the CDR3 DNA reads TGTGCCAGCTCACTGAGGACTAGCGTACAAGAGACCCAGTACTTC. It specifies CASSLRTSVQETQYF.